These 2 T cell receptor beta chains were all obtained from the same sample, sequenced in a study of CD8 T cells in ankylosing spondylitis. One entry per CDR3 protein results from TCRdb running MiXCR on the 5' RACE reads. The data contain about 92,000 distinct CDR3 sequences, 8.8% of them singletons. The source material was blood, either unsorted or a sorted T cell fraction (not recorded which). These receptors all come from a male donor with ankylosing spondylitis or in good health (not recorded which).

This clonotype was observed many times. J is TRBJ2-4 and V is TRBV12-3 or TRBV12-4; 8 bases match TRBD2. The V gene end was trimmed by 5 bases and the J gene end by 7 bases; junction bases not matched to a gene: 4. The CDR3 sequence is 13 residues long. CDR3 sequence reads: CASSSPGGNIQYF. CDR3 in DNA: TGTGCCAGCAGTAGTCCGGGAGGGAACATTCAGTACTTC.

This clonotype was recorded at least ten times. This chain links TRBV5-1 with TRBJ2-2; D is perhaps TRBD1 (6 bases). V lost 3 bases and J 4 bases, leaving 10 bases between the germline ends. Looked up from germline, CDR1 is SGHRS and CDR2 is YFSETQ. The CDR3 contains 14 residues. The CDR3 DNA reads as TGCGCCAGCAGCTCAACAGGGATCACCGGGGAGCTGTTTTTT. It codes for CASSSTGITGELFF.